Shown below are 9 T cell receptor beta chains from a single sample sequenced in a study of CD8 T cells in ankylosing spondylitis. One entry per CDR3 protein, called by TCRdb with MiXCR from the 5' RACE reads. The table has under 150,000 distinct CDR3 sequences, roughly an eighth seen once; the top ten hold around 3%. The material sequenced was blood, either unsorted or a sorted T cell fraction (not recorded which). These receptors were taken from a female donor with ankylosing spondylitis or in good health (not recorded which).

Many counts were recorded for this clonotype. The chain uses TRBV3-1 and TRBJ2-4; 8 bases match TRBD1. The CDR3 has 18 residues. Germline V gives CDR1 LGHDT, CDR2 YNNKEL (reference sequence). V gave up 5 bases and J gave up 0 bases; unmatched junction bases: 12. DNA of the CDR3: TGTGCCAGCAGCACAATAACTGACAGGGGTTTAGCCAAAAACATTCAGTACTTC. Protein: CASSTITDRGLAKNIQYF.

This clonotype was detected ten times or more. V gene TRBV5-1 combines with J gene TRBJ2-3, with 10 nucleotides matching TRBD2. CDR1 and CDR2 from the germline V gene are SGHRS and YFSETQ. CDR3 size: 15 residues. V was clipped by 2 bases and J by 4 bases; unmatched bases: 4. CDR3 DNA: TGCGCCAGCAGCTTACTAGCGGGGTCGCCAGATACGCAGTATTTT. Translation: CASSLLAGSPDTQYF.

V is TRBV3-1 and J is TRBJ2-7; D gene ambiguous. CDR1 LGHDT and CDR2 YNNKEL come from the germline V gene (reference sequence). Trimming removed 4 bases at V and 4 bases at J, with 14 bases between. The CDR3 runs 14 residues. The CDR3 DNA reads as TGTGCCAGCAGCCCCCTAGGCCAGGATTACGAGCAGTACTTC. Translation: CASSPLGQDYEQYF.

V and J are TRBV9 and TRBJ2-5; TRBD2 matches at 7 bases. The CDR3 has 15 amino acids. In germline, CDR1 is SGDLS, CDR2 YYNGEE. V was pared by 4 bases and J by 1 base, with 7 bases of the junction left unmatched. The DNA of the CDR3 is TGTGCCAGCAGCCCCCGGACTAGTCCCCAAGAGACCCAGTACTTC. It codes for CASSPRTSPQETQYF.

This clonotype turned up a few times. The chain uses TRBV12-3 or TRBV12-4 and TRBJ2-5; possibly TRBD1 for D (5 bases). Trimming removed 2 bases from V and 5 bases from J, with 18 bases in between. The CDR3 covers 16 residues. The chain's CDR3 is CASSLTQGTKEETQYF. The CDR3 nucleotides read TGTGCCAGCAGTTTAACCCAGGGTACAAAGGAGGAGACCCAGTACTTC.

The chain joins TRBV24-1 to TRBJ2-5; 11 bases line up with TRBD1. This CDR3 is 15 amino acids long. V lost 3 bases to trimming and J lost 4 bases; unmatched junction nucleotides: 3. Germline CDR1 is KGHDR and CDR2 is SFDVKD. CDR3 residues: CATSDVGQGGETQYF. The DNA for the CDR3 is TGTGCCACCAGTGATGTGGGACAGGGGGGAGAGACCCAGTACTTC.

This clonotype showed up many times. The chain couples TRBV10-3 to TRBJ1-1; possibly TRBD1 for D (6 bases). V was cut by 2 bases and J by 3 bases, with 7 bases left in between. Germline V gives CDR1 ENHRY, CDR2 SYGVKD. The CDR3 is 13 amino acids. The CDR3: CAISEKGDTEAFF. The CDR3 coding sequence is TGTGCCATCAGTGAGAAGGGGGACACTGAAGCTTTCTTT.

The chain couples TRBV5-1 to TRBJ1-4, with a weak D call TRBD1 (5 bases). Germline lookup yields CDR1 SGHRS and CDR2 YFSETQ. The CDR3 has 15 amino acids. Between the trimmed V and J ends, which lost 3 bases and 3 bases, there was a span of 12 bases. CDR3 DNA: TGCGCCAGCAGCTCCACAGGACCTCCTAATGAAAAACTGTTTTTT. Protein sequence: CASSSTGPPNEKLFF.

In this sample, this clonotype turned up once. A much more abundant neighbour one base away suggests this may be a read error. The rearrangement joins TRBV28 to TRBJ2-1; a weak D match, TRBD2 (6 bases). Deletions cut 2 bases from V and 4 bases from J, with 9 bases between. The CDR3 is made up of 14 amino acids. Germline V lookup: CDR1 MDHEN, CDR2 SYDVKM. The CDR3 nucleotides read TGTGCCAGCAGTTTAGTGGGGACTTACAATGAGCAGTTCTTC. It codes for CASSLVGTYNEQFF.